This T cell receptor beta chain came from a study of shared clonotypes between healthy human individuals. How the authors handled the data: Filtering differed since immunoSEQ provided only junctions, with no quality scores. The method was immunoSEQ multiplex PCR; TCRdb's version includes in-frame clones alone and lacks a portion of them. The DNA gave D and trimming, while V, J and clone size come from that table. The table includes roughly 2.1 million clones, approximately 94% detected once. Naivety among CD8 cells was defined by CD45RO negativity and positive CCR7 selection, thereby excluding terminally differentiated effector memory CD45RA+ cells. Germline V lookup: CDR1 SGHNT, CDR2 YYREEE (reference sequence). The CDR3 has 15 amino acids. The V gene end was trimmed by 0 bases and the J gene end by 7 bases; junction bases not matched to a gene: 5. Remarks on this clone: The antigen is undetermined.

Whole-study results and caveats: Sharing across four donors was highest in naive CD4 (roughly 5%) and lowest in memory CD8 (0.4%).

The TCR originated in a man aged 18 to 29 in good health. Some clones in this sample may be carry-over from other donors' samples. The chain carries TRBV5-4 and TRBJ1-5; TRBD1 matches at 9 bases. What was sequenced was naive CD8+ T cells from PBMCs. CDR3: CASSLDRGLAQPQHF. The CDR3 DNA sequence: TGTGCCAGCAGCTTGGACAGGGGGCTGGCACAGCCCCAGCATTTT.